Below are 5 T cell receptor beta chains sequenced from a single sample in a study of blood T cell repertoires in COVID-19. The data were produced by immunoSEQ multiplex PCR, yet TCRdb's version contains in-frame clones alone and is incomplete. The data contain fewer than 30,000 clones, about 85% of them seen just once; the ten biggest clones take up roughly 26%. Sequenced: peripheral blood. The origin of the receptors is a human donor in a cohort sampled during active COVID-19.

J is TRBJ2-7 and V is TRBV5-6; the match to TRBD1 covers 8 bases. Germline V gene lookup returns CDR1 SGHDT and CDR2 YYEEEE. CDR3 length: 16 amino acids. V lost 4 bases and J lost 1; bases outside the gene matches: 10. This chain's CDR3 is CASSPIPGTGSYEQYF. The CDR3 DNA sequence: TGTGCCAGCAGCCCCATCCCCGGGACAGGTTCCTACGAGCAGTACTTC.

This chain links TRBV5-1 with TRBJ2-6; D remains unclear. The germline V gene has CDR1 SGHRS and CDR2 YFSETQ. Between the trimmed V and J ends, which lost 5 bases and 4 bases, there was a span of 13 bases. This CDR3 has 15 amino acids. The CDR3 is CASRATRGGANVLTF. Here the CDR3 DNA reads TGCGCCAGCAGAGCTACTCGAGGAGGGGCCAACGTCCTGACTTTC.

V is TRBV5-4 and J is TRBJ2-2; possible D gene TRBD1, 5 bases. Germline CDR1 and CDR2: SGHNT and YYREEE (reference sequence). The CDR3 spans 13 residues. V gave up 2 bases and J gave up 4 bases, with 6 bases separating them. CDR3 in DNA: TGTGCCAGCAGCTTTCAGGGCACCGGGGAGCTGTTTTTT. It encodes CASSFQGTGELFF.

This chain uses TRBV24-1 with TRBJ2-3, with TRBD2 matching 9 bases. Looked up from germline, CDR1 is KGHDR and CDR2 is SFDVKD. The CDR3 loop spans 15 amino acids. J lost 2 bases, V lost 9 bases, and 8 bases had no gene match. The CDR3 is CATQRGGVLTDTQYF. For the CDR3, the DNA is TGTGCCACCCAGCGCGGGGGGGTACTCACAGATACGCAGTATTTT.

The DNA of the CDR3 is TGCGCCAGCAGCTTGGAACGGTTGAGTGAAAAACTGTTTTTT. Translated: CASSLERLSEKLFF. The chain employs TRBV5-1 and TRBJ1-4; no firm D call. The CDR3 is made up of 14 amino acids. The germline CDR1 and CDR2 sequences are SGHRS and YFSETQ. Trimming took 0 bases from V and 7 from J, leaving 10 bases between them.